These 16 T cell receptor beta chains were sequenced from one sample in a study of human T cells and chemical hapten exposure. From the RACE reads, TCRdb called clonotypes with MiXCR, one entry per CDR3 protein. The data hold under 110,000 distinct CDR3 sequences, with approximately 12% observed a single time. Time point given: pre-sensitization, week 0. Treatment meaning: therapeutic diphenylcyclopropenone sensitization with weekly scalp DPC. The specimen comprised whole blood, sampled in connection with sensitization to the hapten diphenylcyclopropenone (DPC). These receptors all stem from a woman aged 45-59 years with alopecia areata. Some clones in this sample may be carry-over from other donors' samples.

This clonotype has a count of ten or more. V and J are TRBV11-2 and TRBJ2-5, with D perhaps TRBD1 (5 bases). Trimming cost V 2 bases and J 2 bases, with 9 bases left between them. Per the germline V gene, CDR1 is SGHAT and CDR2 is FQNNGV. The CDR3 is 14 amino acids. The CDR3 sequence is CASSLWGGQETQYF. Written as DNA, the CDR3 is TGTGCCAGCAGCTTATGGGGCGGACAAGAGACCCAGTACTTC.

This clonotype was recorded many times. The rearrangement uses TRBV7-2 and TRBJ2-3; no clear D. V was shortened by 3 bases and J by 2 bases, with 6 bases between the two germline ends. The CDR3 runs to 13 residues. The V gene's germline CDR1 is SGHTA and CDR2 FQGNSA. In DNA form, the CDR3 reads TGTGCCAGCAGCTTGGCAGTCACAGATACGCAGTATTTT. It yields the protein CASSLAVTDTQYF.

This clonotype has just a few counts. The CDR3 loop is CASNVGYGHGYTF. CDR3 in DNA: TGTGCCAGTAACGTAGGATACGGACATGGCTACACCTTC. V gene TRBV19 combines with J gene TRBJ1-2; D gene unclear. V was trimmed by 7 bases and J by 6 bases, leaving 15 bases between them. Per the germline V gene, CDR1 is LNHDA and CDR2 is SQIVND (reference sequence). The CDR3 spans 13 residues.

The chain has TRBV7-9 and TRBJ1-3; D possibly corresponds to TRBD1 (6 bases). The ends were cut back, 4 bases at V and 0 bases at J, with 16 bases in the middle. CDR3 length: 17 amino acids. Germline V gives CDR1 SEHNR, CDR2 FQNEAQ (reference sequence). CDR3 sequence reads: CASSSTKTGNSGNTIYF. The CDR3 DNA follows: TGTGCCAGCAGCTCAACCAAAACAGGGAACTCTGGAAACACCATATATTTT.

The V call is TRBV4-1, the J call TRBJ1-4; D unresolved. The germline gives CDR1 MGHRA, CDR2 YSYEKL. The CDR3 consists of 16 residues. The ends were cut back, 0 bases at V and 0 bases at J, with 8 bases in the middle. CDR3 sequence reads: CASSQDWRATNEKLFF. The CDR3 DNA reads TGCGCCAGCAGCCAAGATTGGCGAGCAACTAATGAAAAACTGTTTTTT.

The DNA of the CDR3 is TGCAGTGCTAGCGGACTGCGGAGGAATGAAAAACTGTTTTTT. Protein sequence: CSASGLRRNEKLFF. The J gene is TRBJ1-4, the V gene TRBV20-1; no clear D. Trimming shortened V by 3 bases and J by 5 bases, and 13 bases separated the two germline ends. CDR1 and CDR2 (germline): DFQATT, SNEGSKA (reference sequence). The CDR3 consists of 14 residues.

This clonotype was seen a handful of times. The chain combines TRBV6-2 or TRBV6-3 with TRBJ2-7; D ambiguous. Trimming left V 5 bases short and J 1 base short, with 6 bases between. Looked up from germline, CDR1 is MNHEY and CDR2 is SVGEGT. The length of the CDR3 is 12 residues. CDR3 protein: CASSRISYEQYF. CDR3 sequence (DNA): TGTGCCAGCAGTCGAATATCCTACGAGCAGTACTTC.

This clonotype came up a few times. The gene calls are TRBV24-1 and TRBJ1-5; 7 bases line up with TRBD1. CDR3 length equals 16 residues. CDR1 and CDR2 (germline): KGHDR, SFDVKD. Germline trimming cut 4 bases from V and 3 bases from J; bases unmatched to any gene: 8. CDR3 loop: CATSDPGQETNQPQHF. The CDR3 DNA sequence: TGTGCCACCAGTGACCCTGGACAGGAGACCAATCAGCCCCAGCATTTT.

This clonotype occurred a few times. The V gene is TRBV7-2, the J gene TRBJ2-5; perhaps TRBD1 as D (7 bases). Trimming removed 2 bases from V and 4 bases from J, with 14 bases in between. CDR1 and CDR2 from the germline V gene are SGHTA and FQGNSA. The CDR3 has 15 amino acids. The CDR3 spells CASSLPHRGGETQYF. CDR3 DNA sequence: TGTGCCAGCAGCTTACCACACAGGGGAGGAGAGACCCAGTACTTC.

This chain uses TRBV20-1 with TRBJ1-2, with D perhaps matching TRBD1 (5 bases). CDR3 size: 18 residues. Per germline, CDR1 DFQATT and CDR2 SNEGSKA (reference sequence). Trimming stripped 0 bases from V and 8 bases from J, with 28 bases between. CDR3 in DNA: TGCAGTGCTAGAGACGATGGGACGGCAAACCCCCTCACCGGCGGCTACACCTTC. It specifies CSARDDGTANPLTGGYTF.

The sample holds a few counts of this clonotype. The J gene is TRBJ2-6, the V gene TRBV7-6; D unclear. CDR1 SGHVS and CDR2 FNYEAQ come from the germline V gene. V was clipped by 3 bases and J by 1 base, with 7 bases between them. The CDR3 spans 15 residues. The CDR3 loop is CASSFRQSGANVLTF. In DNA form, the CDR3 reads TGTGCCAGCAGCTTTCGTCAGTCTGGGGCCAACGTCCTGACTTTC.

This clonotype qualifies as large. CDR3 sequence: CASSSGQESNEQFF. In DNA, the CDR3 is TGTGCCAGCAGCTCGGGACAGGAAAGCAATGAGCAGTTCTTC. The chain uses TRBV6-2 or TRBV6-3 and TRBJ2-1; 8 bases are shared with TRBD1. Germline V gene lookup returns CDR1 MNHEY and CDR2 SVGEGT. There are 14 residues in the CDR3. V shed 6 bases, J shed 6 bases, and the junction held 7 bases outside the gene matches.

This clonotype was counted between two and nine times. The chain couples TRBV29-1 to TRBJ1-1, with D unresolved. CDR3 size: 12 residues. V lost 4 bases and J lost 1, with 7 bases in between. Germline CDR1 reads SQVTM; CDR2 reads ANQGSEA. CDR3 coding DNA: TGCAGCGTTGTGGCGGGGAACACTGAAGCTTTCTTT. Amino acid sequence: CSVVAGNTEAFF. Looking up the rest from reference TRBV29-1 and TRBJ1-1 gives the full variable domain: SAVISQKPSRDICQRGTSLTIQCQVDSQVTMMFWYRQQPGQSLTLIATANQGSEATYESGFVIDKFPISRPNLTFSTLTVSNMSPEDSSIYLCSVVAGNTEAFFGQGTRLTVV.

Comments on this clonotype: Relative to the germline gene, one junction end is altered; a read error may explain this. The chain links TRBV7-2 to TRBJ1-1; TRBD1 matches at 8 bases. Germline CDR1 and CDR2: SGHTA and FQGNSA. The CDR3 is 16 amino acids. CDR3 DNA: TGTGCCAGCAGTTTAGGACAGGGCCGATTGAACACTGAAGCTTTCTTT. It is translated as CASSLGQGRLNTEAFF.

The V and J genes are TRBV20-1 and TRBJ1-1, with TRBD1 as a possible D gene (5 bases). This CDR3 has 13 residues. The germline V gene encodes CDR1 DFQATT and CDR2 SNEGSKA (reference sequence). V lost 3 bases to trimming and J lost 6 bases, with 14 bases between them. CDR3: CSARSEGWAEAFF. The CDR3 region has the DNA TGCAGTGCTAGGTCAGAGGGGTGGGCTGAAGCTTTCTTT.

This clonotype was seen only a few times. V usage is TRBV6-6 and J usage is TRBJ2-7; 10 bases agree with TRBD1. Germline CDR1 reads MNHNY; CDR2 reads SVGAGI (reference sequence). V lost 6 bases, J lost 10 bases, and 9 bases stayed unmatched. CDR3 size: 13 residues. DNA for the CDR3: TGTGCCAGCAGGGGACAGGGGACTCCACGTCAGTACTTC. Amino acid sequence: CASRGQGTPRQYF.